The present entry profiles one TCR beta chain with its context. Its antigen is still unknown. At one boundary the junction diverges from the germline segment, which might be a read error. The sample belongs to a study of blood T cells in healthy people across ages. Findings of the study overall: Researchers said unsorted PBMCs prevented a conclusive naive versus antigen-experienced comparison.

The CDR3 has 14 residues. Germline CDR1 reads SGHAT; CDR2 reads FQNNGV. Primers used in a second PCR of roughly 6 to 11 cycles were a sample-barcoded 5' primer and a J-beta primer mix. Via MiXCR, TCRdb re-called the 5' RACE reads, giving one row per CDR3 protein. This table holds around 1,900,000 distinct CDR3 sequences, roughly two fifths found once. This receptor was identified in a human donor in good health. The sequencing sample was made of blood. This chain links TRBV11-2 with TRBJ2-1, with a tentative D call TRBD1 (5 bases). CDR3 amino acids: CACSLTATYNEQFF. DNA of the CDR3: TGTGCCTGCAGCTTGACAGCTACCTACAATGAGCAGTTCTTC.